The following is a TCR beta chain sequence with its context. Its antigen is currently unknown. In this CDR3 the conserved last residue, phenylalanine or tryptophan, is missing, so a read error is likely. The DNA is left out, because the CDR3 cannot be placed on it with certainty; the CDR3 is given as TCRdb lists it. The sample belongs to a study of CD8+CD57+ T cells in acquired aplastic anemia. Whole-study findings and limits: Overlapping CD8+ CDR3 repertoires of patients and controls contained around 30 shared sequences.

The CDR3 has 13 amino acids, counting both end residues. Germline-derived CDR1 and CDR2 are SGHTA and FQGTGA. Genomic DNA was employed as the template in profiling TCR beta VDJ and CDR3. TCRdb analysed the reads with MiXCR anew, one entry per CDR3 protein. The data contain roughly 420,000 distinct CDR3 sequences, 60% to 80% of them seen just once; the ten biggest clones take up 4%. This chain connects TRBV7-3 to TRBJ2-5; TRBD2 reflects the table's D call only, with no check against the DNA. Sequencing was done on a sample of sorted CD4+, CD8+, or CD8+CD57+ T cells (not recorded which) from PBMCs. This clonotype originated in a human donor in good health, serving as a control. The CDR3 loop reads CASSSGRDNSPLH.